The source of this T cell receptor beta chain is a study of T cell responses to AZD1222 COVID-19 vaccine (dated by TCRdb to the early 2020s). A note on the overall study: Because spike-specific TCR depth and breadth did not differ between the two schedules, AZD1222 recipients who got a second dose at roughly 4 weeks were pooled with those who got a second dose at roughly 12 weeks. Trial participants were enrolled by age into 18-55, 56-69 and 70-plus year subgroups, with approximately 150, 30 and 60 TCR-sequenced participants respectively. TCR sequencing was performed for roughly 250 trial participants, of whom 200 to 220 were given two doses of AZD1222 and approximately 25 were given two doses of MenACWY control vaccine. Study-wide findings and limitations: Participants were mostly white British, with more females than males. The authors suggested clonal diversity may have been underestimated. Because no day 14 peak-response samples were available, the repertoires could be characterized only after the peak T cell response. Conclusions about previously exposed vaccinees are limited, since just five or six AZD1222 recipients were seropositive for SARS-CoV-2 at baseline. Nearly half of unique spike-specific TCRs reportedly recognized epitopes outside regions mutated in the B.1.351 and B.1.1.7 variants. In the small 56-69-year group, the increase in depth fell short of significance, most likely because of low power. CD4 TCRs associated with the vaccine covered the entire spike protein, and the dominant responses were in regions 160-218 and 743-854. A significant rise in spike-specific TCR breadth and depth was observed after two AZD1222 doses relative to day 0 and relative to MenACWY recipients.

The CDR3 regions of human TCRbeta chains were subjected to immunosequencing. The original methods were these. Repertoire TCRs were checked for matches against a reference library of SARS-CoV-2-specific TCRs that had been generated using the MIRA antigen-specificity platform. Breadth meant the fraction of unique TCRs that were SARS-CoV-2-associated, whereas depth meant the fraction of total T cells that were SARS-CoV-2-associated. Using the MIRA data, every spike-specific TCR was mapped to the spike region that the TCR reacted to and assigned to either a CD4 or a CD8 class. Log10-transformed breadth and depth values were compared by one-way ANOVA with Sidak's multiple comparisons tests. The source is immuneACCESS, and TCRdb retained only in-frame sequences with V and J called. Part of the clones is not carried over; for the studies checked, unresolved V genes explain less than half of this, and the remainder is unexplained. For V, J and clone size, that table is used; D and trimming come from the DNA. Here the sample has around 150,000 clones; 92% occur a single time. The top ten clonotypes cover about 5.5% of the sample.

In the paper's terms, the time point label means: baseline before first vaccination. Samples from vaccinated people were obtained from the UK trials COV001 and COV002, which included a single-blind randomized controlled phase 2/3 trial of AZD1222 (ChAdOx1 nCoV-19) in healthy adults. For TCRbeta chain sequencing, PBMC samples were collected from trial participants at day 0 and at day 28 after the second dose. On this clone itself: The specificity of this receptor is unknown. No base-level quality is on record; no much larger clone is a single base apart.

Trimming leaves V shorter by 6 bases and J shorter by 5 bases, with the junction holding 1 base beyond the gene matches. CDR1 is given as MNHEY and CDR2 as SVGAGI, both from the germline V gene. The CDR3 covers 13 residues, taking in both the cysteine and the phenylalanine. The CDR3 DNA has 39 bases and is translated from base 1. The sample here was peripheral blood, taken on day 0 of AZD1222 vaccination. The receptor's source is an adult in good health. The chain links TRBV6-5 with TRBJ2-2; 9 central nucleotides agree with TRBD1. The bases are TGTGCCAGCAGGGACAGGGGAACCGGGGAGCTGTTTTTT. Translated, it reads CASRDRGTGELFF.